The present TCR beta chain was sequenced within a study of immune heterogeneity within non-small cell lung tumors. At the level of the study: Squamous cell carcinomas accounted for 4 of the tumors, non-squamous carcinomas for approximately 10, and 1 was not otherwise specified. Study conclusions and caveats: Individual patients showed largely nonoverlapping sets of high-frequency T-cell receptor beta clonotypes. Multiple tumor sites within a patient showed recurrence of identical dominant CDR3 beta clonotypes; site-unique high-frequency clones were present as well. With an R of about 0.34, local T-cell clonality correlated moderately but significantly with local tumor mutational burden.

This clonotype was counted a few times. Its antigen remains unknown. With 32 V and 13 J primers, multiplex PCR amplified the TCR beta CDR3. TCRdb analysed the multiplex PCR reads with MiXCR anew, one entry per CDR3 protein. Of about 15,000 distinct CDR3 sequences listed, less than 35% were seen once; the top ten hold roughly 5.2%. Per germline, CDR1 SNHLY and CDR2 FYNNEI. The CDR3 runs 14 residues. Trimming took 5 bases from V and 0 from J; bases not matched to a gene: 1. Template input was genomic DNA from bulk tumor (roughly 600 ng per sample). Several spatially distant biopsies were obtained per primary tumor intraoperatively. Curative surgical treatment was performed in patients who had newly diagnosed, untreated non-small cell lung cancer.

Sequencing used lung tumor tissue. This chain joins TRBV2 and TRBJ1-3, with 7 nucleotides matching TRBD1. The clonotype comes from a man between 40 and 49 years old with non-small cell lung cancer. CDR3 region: CASSRDSSGNTIYF. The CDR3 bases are TGTGCCAGCAGTCGGGACAGCTCTGGAAACACCATATATTTT.